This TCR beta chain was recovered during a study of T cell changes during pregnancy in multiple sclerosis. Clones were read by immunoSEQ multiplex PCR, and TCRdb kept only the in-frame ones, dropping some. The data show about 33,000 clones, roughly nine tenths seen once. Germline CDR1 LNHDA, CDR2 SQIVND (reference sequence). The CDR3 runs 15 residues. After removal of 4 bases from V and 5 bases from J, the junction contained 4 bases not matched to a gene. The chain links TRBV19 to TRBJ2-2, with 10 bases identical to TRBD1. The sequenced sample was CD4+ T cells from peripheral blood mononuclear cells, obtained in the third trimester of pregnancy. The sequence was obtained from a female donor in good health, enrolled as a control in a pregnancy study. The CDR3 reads CASSTGTGVTGELFF. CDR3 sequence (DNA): TGTGCCAGTAGTACGGGGACAGGGGTGACCGGGGAGCTGTTTTTT.